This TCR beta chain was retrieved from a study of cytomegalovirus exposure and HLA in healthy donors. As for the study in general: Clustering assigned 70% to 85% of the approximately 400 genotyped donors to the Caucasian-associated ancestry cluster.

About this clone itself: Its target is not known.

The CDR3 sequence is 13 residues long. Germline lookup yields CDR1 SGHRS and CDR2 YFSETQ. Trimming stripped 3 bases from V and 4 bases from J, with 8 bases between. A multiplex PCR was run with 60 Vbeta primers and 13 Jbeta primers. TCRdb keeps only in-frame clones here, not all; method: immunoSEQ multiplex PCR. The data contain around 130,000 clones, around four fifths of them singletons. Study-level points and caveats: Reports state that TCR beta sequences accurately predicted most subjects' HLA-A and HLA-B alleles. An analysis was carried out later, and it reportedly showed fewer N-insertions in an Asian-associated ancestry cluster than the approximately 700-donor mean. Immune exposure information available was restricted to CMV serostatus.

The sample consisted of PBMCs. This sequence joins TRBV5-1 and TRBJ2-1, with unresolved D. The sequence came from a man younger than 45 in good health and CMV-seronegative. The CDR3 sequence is CASSSKQYNEQFF. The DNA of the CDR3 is TGCGCCAGCAGCTCTAAGCAATACAATGAGCAGTTCTTC.